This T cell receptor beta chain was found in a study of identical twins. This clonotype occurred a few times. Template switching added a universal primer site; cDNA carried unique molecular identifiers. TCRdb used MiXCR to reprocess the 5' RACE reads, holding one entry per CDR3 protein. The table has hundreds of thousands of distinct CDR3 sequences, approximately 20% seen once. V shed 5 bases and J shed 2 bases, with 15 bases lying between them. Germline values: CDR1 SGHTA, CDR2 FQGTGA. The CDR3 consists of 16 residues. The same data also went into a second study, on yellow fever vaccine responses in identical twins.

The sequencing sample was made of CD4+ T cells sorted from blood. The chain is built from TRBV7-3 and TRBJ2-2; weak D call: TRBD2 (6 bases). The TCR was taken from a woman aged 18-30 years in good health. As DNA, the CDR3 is TGTGCCAGCAGCCCCCGGGACGGGAGAAACACCGGGGAGCTGTTTTTT. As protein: CASSPRDGRNTGELFF.